This T cell receptor beta chain was identified in a study of control samples from healthy donors and cancer patients. Clones were sequenced by immunoSEQ multiplex PCR, and TCRdb holds only the in-frame ones, with some missing. The data show 150,000 to 200,000 clones, roughly 95% seen once. Germline V gene lookup returns CDR1 MDHEN and CDR2 SYDVKM. The CDR3 totals 15 residues. Trimming removed 2 bases at V and 9 bases at J, with 14 bases between. V and J are TRBV28 and TRBJ1-6, with no clear D. Input material: blood. This sequence was found in a woman aged 25 to 39 in good health. The CDR3 sequence: CASSLGTDHSSPLHF. The CDR3 DNA is TGTGCCAGCAGTTTAGGAACAGACCATAGTTCACCCCTCCACTTT.